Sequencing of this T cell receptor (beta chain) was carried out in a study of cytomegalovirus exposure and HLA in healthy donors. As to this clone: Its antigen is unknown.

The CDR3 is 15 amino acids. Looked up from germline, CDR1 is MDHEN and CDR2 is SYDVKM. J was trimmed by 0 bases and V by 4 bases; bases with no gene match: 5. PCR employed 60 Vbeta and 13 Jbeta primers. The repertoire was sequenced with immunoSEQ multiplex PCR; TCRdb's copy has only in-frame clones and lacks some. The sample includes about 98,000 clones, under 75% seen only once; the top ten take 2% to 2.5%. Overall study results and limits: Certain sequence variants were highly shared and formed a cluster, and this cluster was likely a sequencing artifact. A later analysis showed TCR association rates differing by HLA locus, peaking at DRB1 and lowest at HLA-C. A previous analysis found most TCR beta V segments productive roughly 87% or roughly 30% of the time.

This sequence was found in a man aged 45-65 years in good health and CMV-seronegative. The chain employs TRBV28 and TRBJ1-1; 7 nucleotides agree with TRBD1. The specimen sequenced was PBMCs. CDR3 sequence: CASSWTGQMNTEAFF. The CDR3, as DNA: TGTGCCAGCAGTTGGACAGGCCAGATGAACACTGAAGCTTTCTTT. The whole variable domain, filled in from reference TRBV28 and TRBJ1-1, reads DVKVTQSSRYLVKRTGEKVFLECVQDMDHENMFWYRQDPGLGLRLIYFSYDVKMKEKGDIPEGYSVSREKKERFSLILESASTNQTSMYLCASSWTGQMNTEAFFGQGTRLTVV.